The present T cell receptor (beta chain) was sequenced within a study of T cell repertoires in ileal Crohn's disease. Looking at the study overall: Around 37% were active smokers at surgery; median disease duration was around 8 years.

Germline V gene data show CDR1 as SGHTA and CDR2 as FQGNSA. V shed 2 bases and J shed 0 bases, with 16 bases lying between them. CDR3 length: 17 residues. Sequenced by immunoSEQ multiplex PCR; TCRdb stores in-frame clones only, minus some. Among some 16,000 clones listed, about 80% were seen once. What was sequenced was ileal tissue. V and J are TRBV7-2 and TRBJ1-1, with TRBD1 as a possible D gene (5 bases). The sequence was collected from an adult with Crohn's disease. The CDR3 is CASSLLARAVVNTEAFF. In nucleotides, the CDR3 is TGTGCCAGCAGCTTATTGGCCAGGGCGGTCGTGAACACTGAAGCTTTCTTT.